This entry lists 4 T cell receptor beta chains sequenced from one sample in a study of Tregs in tolerant kidney transplant recipients. Generated by immunoSEQ multiplex PCR, the TCRdb table keeps only in-frame clones and is missing some. The table lists some 90,000 clones, more than 80% of them singletons. Sequenced sample: CD8+ T cells from blood. Receptor source: a human donor in good health.

The genes are TRBV7-9 and TRBJ2-5; D perhaps matches TRBD2 (6 bases). CDR1 SEHNR and CDR2 FQNEAQ come from the germline V gene (reference sequence). The CDR3 spans 12 residues. With 3 bases removed from V and 4 bases from J, the gap between germline ends came to 6 bases. The CDR3 nucleotides read TGTGCCAGCAGCTTCGGGGGAGAGACCCAGTACTTC. It yields the protein CASSFGGETQYF.

The chain carries TRBV4-1 and TRBJ2-7, with TRBD1 matching 12 bases. J lost 6 bases, V lost 3 bases, and 3 bases had no gene match. The CDR3 loop spans 14 amino acids. Germline V gene data show CDR1 as MGHRA and CDR2 as YSYEKL. Here the CDR3 reads CASSQGTGGGEQYF. For the CDR3, the DNA is TGCGCCAGCAGCCAGGGGACAGGGGGCGGCGAGCAGTACTTC.

The chain has TRBV7-8 and TRBJ2-7, with D perhaps being TRBD1 or TRBD2 (5 bases each). In germline, CDR1 is SGHVS, CDR2 FQNEAQ. V was clipped by 0 bases and J by 1 base, with 13 bases between them. There are 16 residues in the CDR3. For the CDR3, the DNA is TGTGCCAGCAGCTTAGCAGGGACCGCCTTTTCCTACGAGCAGTACTTC. It encodes CASSLAGTAFSYEQYF. Full variable domain (missing parts from reference TRBV7-8 and TRBJ2-7): GAGVSQSPRYKVAKRGQDVALRCDPISGHVSLFWYQQALGQGPEFLTYFQNEAQLDKSGLPSDRFFAERPEGSVSTLKIQRTQQEDSAVYLCASSLAGTAFSYEQYFGPGTRLTVT.

This clone was seen once. The rearrangement links TRBV27 to TRBJ1-1; D may be TRBD1 (6 bases). This CDR3 spans 15 amino acids. Trimming pared 6 bases from V and 6 bases from J, leaving 20 bases between. Germline values: CDR1 MNHEY, CDR2 SMNVEV (reference sequence). The CDR3 here is CASSRRGAPFAEAFF. The CDR3 DNA reads as TGTGCCAGCAGCAGGAGGGGGGCCCCATTCGCTGAAGCTTTCTTT.